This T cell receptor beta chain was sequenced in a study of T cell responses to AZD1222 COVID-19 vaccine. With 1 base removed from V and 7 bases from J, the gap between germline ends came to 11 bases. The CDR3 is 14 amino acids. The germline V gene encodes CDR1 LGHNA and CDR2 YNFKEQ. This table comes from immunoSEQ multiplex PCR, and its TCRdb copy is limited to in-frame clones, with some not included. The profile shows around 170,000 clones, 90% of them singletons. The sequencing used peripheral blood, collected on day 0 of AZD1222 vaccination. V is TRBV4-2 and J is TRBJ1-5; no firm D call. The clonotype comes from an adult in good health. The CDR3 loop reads CASSQGIEGQPQHF. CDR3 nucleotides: TGTGCCAGCAGCCAAGGGATCGAAGGCCAGCCCCAGCATTTT.